Below, 21 T cell receptor beta chains from the same sample are listed, as sequenced in a study of blood T cell repertoires in COVID-19. This table comes from immunoSEQ multiplex PCR, and its TCRdb copy is limited to in-frame clones, with some not included. The data show roughly 350,000 clones, roughly 90% seen once. Sequencing input: peripheral blood. These receptors were collected from a woman aged 50 to 65 with active or convalescent COVID-19.

The V call is TRBV4-1, the J call TRBJ1-6, with a possible D match to TRBD1 (5 bases). Trimming pared 0 bases from V and 7 bases from J, leaving 13 bases between. Per the germline V gene, CDR1 is MGHRA and CDR2 is YSYEKL. CDR3 length: 16 residues. The CDR3 DNA reads TGCGCCAGCAGCCAAGAAGATCGGGGGGGGAATTCACCCCTCCACTTT. It codes for CASSQEDRGGNSPLHF.

The count of this clone is one. The chain combines TRBV19 with TRBJ1-1; D not resolved. The germline gives CDR1 LNHDA, CDR2 SQIVND (reference sequence). Trimming left V 9 bases short and J 0 bases short, with 8 bases between. The CDR3 is 12 residues long. CDR3 sequence reads: CASSTLNTEAFF. The DNA for the CDR3 is TGTGCCAGCTCTACGTTGAACACTGAAGCTTTCTTT. Looking up the rest from reference TRBV19 and TRBJ1-1 gives the full variable domain: DGGITQSPKYLFRKEGQNVTLSCEQNLNHDAMYWYRQDPGQGLRLIYYSQIVNDFQKGDIAEGYSVSREKKESFPLTVTSAQKNPTAFYLCASSTLNTEAFFGQGTRLTVV.

The V and J genes are TRBV10-3 and TRBJ1-3; TRBD1 matches at 8 bases. Trimming removed 2 bases from V and 4 bases from J; junction bases left unmatched: 7. The germline CDR1 and CDR2 sequences are ENHRY and SYGVKD. The CDR3 is 16 amino acids. The CDR3: CAISEISGQVGNTIYF. The CDR3 region has the DNA TGTGCCATCAGTGAGATATCGGGACAGGTCGGAAACACCATATATTTT.

In its sample, this clone was seen a few times. V and J are TRBV9 and TRBJ2-7; the D gene is possibly TRBD2 (5 bases). CDR1 SGDLS and CDR2 YYNGEE come from the germline V gene. The CDR3 covers 13 residues. V lost 0 bases and J lost 6, with 10 bases in between. Here the CDR3 reads CASSVETRAEQYF. The CDR3 bases are TGTGCCAGCAGCGTAGAAACGAGGGCCGAGCAGTACTTC. The complete variable domain, with remaining parts taken from reference TRBV9 and TRBJ2-7, reads DSGVTQTPKHLITATGQRVTLRCSPRSGDLSVYWYQQSLDQGLQFLIQYYNGEERAKGNILERFSAQQFPDLHSELNLSSLELGDSALYFCASSVETRAEQYFGPGTRLTVT.

The rearrangement uses TRBV7-8 and TRBJ2-2; perhaps TRBD1 as D (5 bases). Between the trimmed V and J ends, which lost 1 base and 1 base, there was a span of 7 bases. Germline V CDR1 and CDR2: SGHVS, FQNEAQ. This CDR3 has 15 residues. CDR3 sequence (DNA): TGTGCCAGCAGCTTAGGGCAGGGGAACACCGGGGAGCTGTTTTTT. Its protein product is CASSLGQGNTGELFF.

A single count supports this clone. The rearrangement uses TRBV3-1 (or the pseudogene TRBV3-2) and TRBJ1-1, with TRBD1 as a possible D gene (6 bases). V lost 4 bases and J lost 14, with 14 bases in between. CDR1 and CDR2 from the germline V gene are LGHDT and YNNKEL (reference sequence). This CDR3 has 11 amino acids. The CDR3 coding sequence is TGTGCCAGCAGCCCGAGACAGGAGATCTTCTTT. It translates to CASSPRQEIFF.

The rearrangement uses TRBV3-1 (or the pseudogene TRBV3-2) and TRBJ2-1; 11 bases match TRBD2. Germline CDR1 is LGHDT and CDR2 is YNNKEL (reference sequence). The CDR3 is 13 amino acids. V lost 7 bases and J lost 9; bases outside the gene matches: 5. CDR3 DNA sequence: TGTGCCAGCATACTAGCGGGGGCGGGTGAGCAGTTCTTC. It translates to CASILAGAGEQFF.

The chain is built from TRBV5-4 and TRBJ2-3; TRBD2 is a possible D gene (6 bases). V lost 7 bases, J lost 6 bases, and 15 bases lay in between. The CDR3 runs 13 residues. Germline CDR1 reads SGHNT; CDR2 reads YYREEE (reference sequence). Here the CDR3 DNA reads TGTGCCAGCGATCTCGGGGGAGCGGATACGCAGTATTTT. Residues: CASDLGGADTQYF. Full variable domain (outside the CDR3, taken from reference TRBV5-4 and TRBJ2-3): ETGVTQSPTHLIKTRGQQVTLRCSSQSGHNTVSWYQQALGQGPQFIFQYYREEENGRGNFPPRFSGLQFPNYSSELNVNALELDDSALYLCASDLGGADTQYFGPGTRLTVL.

J is TRBJ1-4 and V is TRBV11-2; D uncertain. V was shortened by 1 base and J by 5 bases, with 11 bases between the two germline ends. The CDR3 runs to 15 residues. CDR1 and CDR2 from the germline V gene are SGHAT and FQNNGV. The CDR3 spells CASSLGGQANEKLFF. The CDR3 DNA follows: TGTGCCAGCAGCTTAGGCGGGCAGGCAAATGAAAAACTGTTTTTT.

The chain uses TRBV6-4 and TRBJ1-2, with 10 bases lining up with TRBD1. Germline-derived CDR1 and CDR2 are MRHNA and SNTAGT. The J segment lost 7 bases and the V segment lost 1 base, leaving 3 bases of the junction unmatched. There are 14 residues in the CDR3. The CDR3 DNA reads as TGTGCCAGCAGTGACTGGGACAGGGGTGGTGGCTACACCTTC. Amino acid sequence: CASSDWDRGGGYTF.

This rearrangement joins TRBV18 to TRBJ2-3; no definite D call. The V and J ends lost 2 bases and 2 bases respectively, with 8 bases between them. This CDR3 is built from 14 residues. Germline-derived CDR1 and CDR2 are KGHSH and LQKENI. CDR3: CASSPEPFTDTQYF. CDR3 DNA: TGTGCCAGCTCACCAGAGCCGTTCACAGATACGCAGTATTTT.

The rearrangement links TRBV10-3 to TRBJ1-6, with TRBD1 matching over 9 bases. The CDR3 length is 13 residues. The junction had 4 bases not matched to a gene; V was cut back by 9 bases and J by 7 bases. Germline-derived CDR1 and CDR2 are ENHRY and SYGVKD. In DNA form, the CDR3 reads TGTGCCATGAGGACAGGGGACAATTCACCCCTCCACTTT. Its translation is CAMRTGDNSPLHF.

The CDR3 here is CASTQTTGTGGELFF. CDR3 sequence (DNA): TGTGCCAGCACCCAAACTACCGGGACAGGGGGCGAGCTGTTTTTT. This rearrangement joins TRBV7-2 to TRBJ2-2; 12 bases align to TRBD1. The CDR3 contains 15 residues. The germline CDR1 and CDR2 sequences are SGHTA and FQGNSA. V shed 7 bases, J shed 11 bases, and the junction held 11 bases outside the gene matches.

The chain recombines TRBV6-5 with TRBJ1-1; D is undetermined. The germline gives CDR1 MNHEY, CDR2 SVGAGI. The CDR3 loop spans 13 amino acids. The V gene lost 10 bases and the J gene lost 4 bases, with 16 bases spanning the gap. In DNA, the CDR3 is TGTGCCACCTTCCAGAGGGTGGGCACTGAAGCTTTCTTT. Encoded protein: CATFQRVGTEAFF.

CDR3 amino acids: CASSLVPGQGQAYEQYF. The DNA for the CDR3 is TGTGCCAGCAGTTTAGTTCCCGGGCAGGGGCAAGCCTACGAGCAGTACTTC. The chain links TRBV28 to TRBJ2-7; TRBD1 is a possible D gene (6 bases). CDR1 is MDHEN, CDR2 SYDVKM, per germline. The CDR3 spans 17 residues. The V and J ends lost 2 bases and 2 bases respectively, with 19 bases between them.

This chain connects TRBV7-2 to TRBJ2-3; D is perhaps TRBD1 (5 bases). V dropped 1 base and J dropped 1 base, with 18 bases sitting between them. The CDR3 covers 18 residues. The germline CDR1 and CDR2 sequences are SGHTA and FQGNSA. The CDR3 spells CASSLETRQGFGTDTQYF. The CDR3 DNA reads TGTGCCAGCAGCTTAGAGACGCGGCAGGGTTTTGGCACAGATACGCAGTATTTT.

The CDR3 nucleotides read TGTGCCAGCAGCCGGAGAACAGGGAATCAGCCCCAGCATTTT. Translated, it gives CASSRRTGNQPQHF. The rearrangement joins TRBV6-5 to TRBJ1-5, with D possibly TRBD1 on 6 matching bases. This CDR3 is built from 14 residues. Germline values: CDR1 MNHEY, CDR2 SVGAGI. Trimming pared 6 bases from V and 4 bases from J, leaving 13 bases between.

This clone has just a few counts. This rearrangement joins TRBV21-1 to TRBJ1-6; the listed D gene, TRBD1, was not tested against the DNA. TRBV21-1 is designated a pseudogene. The CDR3 spans 16 residues. The chain's CDR3 is CASRKSQGSGSSPLHF. CDR3 bases: TGTGCCAGCAGGAAATCACAGGGGAGTGGGAGTTCACCCCTCCACTTT.

This chain connects TRBV19 to TRBJ2-3; D not resolved. The CDR3 loop spans 13 amino acids. Germline CDR1 reads LNHDA; CDR2 reads SQIVND (reference sequence). Trimming stripped 5 bases from V and 0 bases from J, with 6 bases between. CDR3 loop: CASSWLSTDTQYF. Here the CDR3 DNA reads TGTGCCAGTAGTTGGCTTAGCACAGATACGCAGTATTTT.

This clone is a singleton in its sample. The J gene is TRBJ1-1, the V gene TRBV3-1 (or the pseudogene TRBV3-2); TRBD1 aligns across 8 bases. Germline V gene data show CDR1 as LGHDT and CDR2 as YNNKEL (reference sequence). Germline trimming cut 0 bases from V and 8 bases from J; bases unmatched to any gene: 8. The CDR3 sequence is 15 residues long. In DNA, the CDR3 is TGTGCCAGCAGCCAAGATCCTGGGGCAGGGGGCGAAGCTTTCTTT. Encoded protein: CASSQDPGAGGEAFF.

This clone was found once. The chain uses TRBV2 and TRBJ1-5; 8 bases fit TRBD1. Germline loops: CDR1 SNHLY, CDR2 FYNNEI. The V segment lost 4 bases and the J segment 1 base; nucleotides outside the gene matches: 3. The CDR3 contains 15 residues. CDR3 in DNA: TGTGCCAGCAGTGTCCGACAGGGGAGCAATCAGCCCCAGCATTTT. It translates to CASSVRQGSNQPQHF.